A selection of T cell receptor beta chains follows, all from one sample in a study of blood T cell repertoires in COVID-19. Assay: immunoSEQ multiplex PCR; the TCRdb copy retains only in-frame clones and omits some. The repertoire holds 250,000 to 350,000 clones, with around 90% as singletons. The sequencing sample was made of peripheral blood. The receptors derive from a woman aged 30 to 39 with COVID-19, enrolled during active disease. The CDR3 runs from the conserved cysteine through the conserved F or W. Fields, in order: CDR3 protein, V gene, CDR3 length, clone size, J gene. The size field is filled for only some rows; it gives once, few, many or a size class.

CDR3aa: CASRGQGRDQPQHF; v_gene: TRBV19; len: 14; abundance: -; j_gene: TRBJ1-5
CDR3aa: CASSLEEGQFYNEQFF; v_gene: TRBV7-9; len: 16; abundance: -; j_gene: TRBJ2-1
CDR3aa: CSVPGQGPGYTF; v_gene: TRBV29-1; len: 12; abundance: few; j_gene: TRBJ1-2
CDR3aa: CASSLQTIGSSGNTIYF; v_gene: TRBV5-5; len: 17; abundance: -; j_gene: TRBJ1-3
CDR3aa: CASSLSLTTGELFF; v_gene: TRBV27; len: 14; abundance: -; j_gene: TRBJ2-2
CDR3aa: CASSPGQGGYGYTF; v_gene: TRBV4-3; len: 14; abundance: -; j_gene: TRBJ1-2
CDR3aa: CASQAGSNSPLHF; v_gene: TRBV19; len: 13; abundance: -; j_gene: TRBJ1-6
CDR3aa: CSWGYGSGDTQYF; v_gene: TRBV29-1; len: 13; abundance: once; j_gene: TRBJ2-3
CDR3aa: CASSLDENQPQHF; v_gene: TRBV11-2; len: 13; abundance: -; j_gene: TRBJ1-5
CDR3aa: CASSGREVETQYF; v_gene: TRBV19; len: 13; abundance: -; j_gene: TRBJ2-5
CDR3aa: CASSIDVGGNEKLFF; v_gene: TRBV19; len: 15; abundance: -; j_gene: TRBJ1-4